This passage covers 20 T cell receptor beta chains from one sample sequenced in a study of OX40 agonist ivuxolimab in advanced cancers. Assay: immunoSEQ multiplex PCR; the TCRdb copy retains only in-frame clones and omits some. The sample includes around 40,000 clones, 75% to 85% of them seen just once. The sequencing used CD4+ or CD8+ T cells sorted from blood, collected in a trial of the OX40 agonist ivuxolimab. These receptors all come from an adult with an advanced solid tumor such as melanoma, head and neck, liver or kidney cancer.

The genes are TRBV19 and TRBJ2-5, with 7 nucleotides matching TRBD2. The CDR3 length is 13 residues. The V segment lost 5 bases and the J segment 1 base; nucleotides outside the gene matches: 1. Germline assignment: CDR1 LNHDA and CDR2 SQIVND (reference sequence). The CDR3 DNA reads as TGTGCCAGTAGTCCTAGCGGCCAAGAGACCCAGTACTTC. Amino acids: CASSPSGQETQYF.

As DNA, the CDR3 is TGCGCCAGCAGCCAAGATCGAGTGAACCCCAAAAACATTCAGTACTTC. Translation gives CASSQDRVNPKNIQYF. The chain is built from TRBV4-1 and TRBJ2-4; D is unclear. Trimming pared 0 bases from V and 2 bases from J, leaving 11 bases between. CDR3 length equals 16 residues. Germline V gene lookup returns CDR1 MGHRA and CDR2 YSYEKL.

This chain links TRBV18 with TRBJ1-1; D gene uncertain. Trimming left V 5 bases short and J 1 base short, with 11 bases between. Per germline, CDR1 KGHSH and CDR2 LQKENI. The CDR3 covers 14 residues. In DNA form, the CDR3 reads TGTGCCAGCTCAACGGACGGGAAGAACACTGAAGCTTTCTTT. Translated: CASSTDGKNTEAFF.

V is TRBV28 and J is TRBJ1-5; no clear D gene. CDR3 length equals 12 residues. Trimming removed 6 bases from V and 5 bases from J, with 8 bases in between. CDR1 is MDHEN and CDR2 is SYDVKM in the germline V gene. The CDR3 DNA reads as TGTGCCAGCAGGAGGGTAGATCAGCCCCAGCATTTT. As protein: CASRRVDQPQHF.

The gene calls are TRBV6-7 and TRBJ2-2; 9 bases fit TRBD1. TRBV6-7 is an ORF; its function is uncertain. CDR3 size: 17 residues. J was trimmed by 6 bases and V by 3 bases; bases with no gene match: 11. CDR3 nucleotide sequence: TGTGCCAGCAGTTATCTTAGGGACAGGGAATATTCCGGGGAGCTGTTTTTT. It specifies CASSYLRDREYSGELFF.

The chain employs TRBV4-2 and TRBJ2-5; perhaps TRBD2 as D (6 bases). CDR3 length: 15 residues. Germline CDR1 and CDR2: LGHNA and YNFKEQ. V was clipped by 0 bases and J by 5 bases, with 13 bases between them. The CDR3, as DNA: TGTGCCAGCAGCCAAGATTTGGGACGGGGGGAGACCCAGTACTTC. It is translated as CASSQDLGRGETQYF.

This CDR3 reads CASSSRLGETQYF. The CDR3 DNA reads TGTGCCAGCAGCTCAAGGCTTGGGGAGACCCAGTACTTC. The chain couples TRBV7-9 to TRBJ2-5; D not certain. The CDR3 runs to 13 residues. Per the germline V gene, CDR1 is SEHNR and CDR2 is FQNEAQ (reference sequence). Trimming shortened V by 4 bases and J by 5 bases, and 11 bases separated the two germline ends.

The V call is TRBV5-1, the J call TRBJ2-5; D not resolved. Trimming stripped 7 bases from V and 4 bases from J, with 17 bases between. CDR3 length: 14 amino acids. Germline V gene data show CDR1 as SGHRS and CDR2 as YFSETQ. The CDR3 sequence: CASLIAAGSETQYF. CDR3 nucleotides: TGCGCCAGCCTAATTGCTGCAGGCTCAGAGACCCAGTACTTC.

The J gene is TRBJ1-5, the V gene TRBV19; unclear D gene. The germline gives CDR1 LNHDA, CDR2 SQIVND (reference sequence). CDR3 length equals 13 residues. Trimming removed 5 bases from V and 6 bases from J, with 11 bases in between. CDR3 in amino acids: CASSPGPIQPQHF. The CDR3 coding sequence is TGTGCCAGTAGTCCCGGGCCAATTCAGCCCCAGCATTTT.

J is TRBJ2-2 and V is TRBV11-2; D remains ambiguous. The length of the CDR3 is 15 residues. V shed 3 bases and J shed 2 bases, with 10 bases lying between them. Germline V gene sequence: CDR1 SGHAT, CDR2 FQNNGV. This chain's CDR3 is CASSLDGRNTGELFF. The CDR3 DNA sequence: TGTGCCAGCAGCTTGGACGGCAGAAACACCGGGGAGCTGTTTTTT.

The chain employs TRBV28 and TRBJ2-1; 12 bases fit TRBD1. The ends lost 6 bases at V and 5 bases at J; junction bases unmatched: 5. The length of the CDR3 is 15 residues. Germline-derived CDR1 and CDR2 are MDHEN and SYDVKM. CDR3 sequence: CASRSRDRGHNEQFF. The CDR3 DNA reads TGTGCCAGCAGGTCCCGGGACAGGGGGCACAATGAGCAGTTCTTC.

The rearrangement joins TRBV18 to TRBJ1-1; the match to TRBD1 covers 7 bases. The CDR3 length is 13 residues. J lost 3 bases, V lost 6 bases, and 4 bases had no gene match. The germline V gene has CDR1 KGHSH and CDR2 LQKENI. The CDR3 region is CASSNRGYTEAFF. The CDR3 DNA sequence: TGTGCCAGCTCTAACAGGGGATACACTGAAGCTTTCTTT.

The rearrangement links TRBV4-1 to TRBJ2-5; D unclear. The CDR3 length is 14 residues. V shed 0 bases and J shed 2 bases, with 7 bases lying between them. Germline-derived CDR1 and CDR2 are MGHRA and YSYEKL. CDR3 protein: CASSQDQVQETQYF. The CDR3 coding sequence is TGCGCCAGCAGCCAAGACCAGGTACAAGAGACCCAGTACTTC.

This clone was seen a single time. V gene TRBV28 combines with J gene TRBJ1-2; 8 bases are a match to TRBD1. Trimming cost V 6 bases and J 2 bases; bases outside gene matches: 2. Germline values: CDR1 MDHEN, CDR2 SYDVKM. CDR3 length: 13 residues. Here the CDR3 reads CASSRGLNYGYTF. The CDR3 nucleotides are TGTGCCAGCAGCAGGGGGCTGAACTATGGCTACACCTTC.

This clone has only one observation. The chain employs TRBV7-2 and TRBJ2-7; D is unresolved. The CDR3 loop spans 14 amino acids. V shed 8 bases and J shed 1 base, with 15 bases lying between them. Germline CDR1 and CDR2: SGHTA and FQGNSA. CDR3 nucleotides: TGTGCCAGCGACCCCGGGCTGCTGTCCTACGAGCAGTACTTC. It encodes CASDPGLLSYEQYF.

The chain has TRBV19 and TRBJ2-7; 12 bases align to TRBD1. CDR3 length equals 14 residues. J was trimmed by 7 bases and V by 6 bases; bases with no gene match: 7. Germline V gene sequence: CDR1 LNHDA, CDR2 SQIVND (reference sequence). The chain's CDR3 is CASRAGTGGFEQYF. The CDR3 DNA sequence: TGTGCCAGTAGGGCCGGGACAGGGGGCTTTGAGCAGTACTTC.

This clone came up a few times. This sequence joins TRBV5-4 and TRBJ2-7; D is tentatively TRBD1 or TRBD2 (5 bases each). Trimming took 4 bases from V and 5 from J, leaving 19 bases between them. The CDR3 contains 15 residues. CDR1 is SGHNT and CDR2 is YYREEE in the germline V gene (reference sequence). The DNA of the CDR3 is TGTGCCAGCAGCCTCGGCCCCGGGACCGGGGACGAGCAGTACTTC. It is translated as CASSLGPGTGDEQYF.

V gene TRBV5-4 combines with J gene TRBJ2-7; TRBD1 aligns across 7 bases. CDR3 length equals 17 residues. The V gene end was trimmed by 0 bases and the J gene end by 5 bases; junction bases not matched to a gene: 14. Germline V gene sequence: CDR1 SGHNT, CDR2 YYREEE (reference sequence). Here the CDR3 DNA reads TGTGCCAGCAGCTTGGCGGCCCCACGGACAGGTGGGGACGAGCAGTACTTC. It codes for CASSLAAPRTGGDEQYF.

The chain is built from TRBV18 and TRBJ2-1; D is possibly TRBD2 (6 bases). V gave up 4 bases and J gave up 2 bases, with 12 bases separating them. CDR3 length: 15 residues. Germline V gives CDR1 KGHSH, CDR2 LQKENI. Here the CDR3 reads CASSHERAPYNEQFF. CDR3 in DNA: TGTGCCAGCTCACACGAGCGGGCCCCCTACAATGAGCAGTTCTTC.

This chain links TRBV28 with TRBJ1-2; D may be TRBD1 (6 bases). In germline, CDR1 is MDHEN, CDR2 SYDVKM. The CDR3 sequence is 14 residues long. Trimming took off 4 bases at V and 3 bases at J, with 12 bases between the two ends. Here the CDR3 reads CASSYKDRYYGYTF. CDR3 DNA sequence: TGTGCCAGCAGTTACAAGGACAGATACTATGGCTACACCTTC.